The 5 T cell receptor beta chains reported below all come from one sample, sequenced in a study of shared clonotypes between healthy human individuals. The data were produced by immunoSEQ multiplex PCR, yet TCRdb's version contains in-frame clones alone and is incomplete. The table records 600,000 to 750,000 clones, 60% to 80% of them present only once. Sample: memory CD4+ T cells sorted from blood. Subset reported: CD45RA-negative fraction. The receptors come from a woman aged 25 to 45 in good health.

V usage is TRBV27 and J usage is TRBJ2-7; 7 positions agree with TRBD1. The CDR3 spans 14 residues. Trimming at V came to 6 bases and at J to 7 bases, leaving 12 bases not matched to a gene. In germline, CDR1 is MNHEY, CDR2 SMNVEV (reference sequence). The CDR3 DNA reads TGTGCCAGCAGGCCGACAGGGCCCTGGGGAGAGCAGTACTTC. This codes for CASRPTGPWGEQYF.

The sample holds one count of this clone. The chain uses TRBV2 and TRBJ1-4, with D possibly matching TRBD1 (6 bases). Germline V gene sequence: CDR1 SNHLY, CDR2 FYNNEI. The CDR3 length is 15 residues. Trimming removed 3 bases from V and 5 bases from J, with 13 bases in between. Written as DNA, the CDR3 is TGTGCCAGCAGTGAGCACAGGGCCACGAATGAAAAACTGTTTTTT. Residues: CASSEHRATNEKLFF.

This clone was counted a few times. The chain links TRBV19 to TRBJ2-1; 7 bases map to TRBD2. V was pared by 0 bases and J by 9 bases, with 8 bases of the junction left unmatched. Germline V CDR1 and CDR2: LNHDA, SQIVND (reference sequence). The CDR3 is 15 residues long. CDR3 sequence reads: CASSIDLAGRGEQFF. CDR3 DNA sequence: TGTGCCAGTAGTATAGATCTGGCAGGGAGGGGTGAGCAGTTCTTC.

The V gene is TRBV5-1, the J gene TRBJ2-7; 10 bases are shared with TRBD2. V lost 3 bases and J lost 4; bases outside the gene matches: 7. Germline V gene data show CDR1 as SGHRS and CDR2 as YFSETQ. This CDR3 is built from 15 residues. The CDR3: CASSYLAGEGYEQYF. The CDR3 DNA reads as TGCGCCAGCAGCTACCTAGCGGGAGAGGGGTACGAGCAGTACTTC.

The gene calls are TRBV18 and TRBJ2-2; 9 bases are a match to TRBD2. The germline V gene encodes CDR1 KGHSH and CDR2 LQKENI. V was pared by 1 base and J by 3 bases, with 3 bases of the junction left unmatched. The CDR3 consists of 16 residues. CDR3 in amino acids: CASSPLAGVDTGELFF. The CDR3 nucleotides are TGTGCCAGCTCACCACTAGCGGGAGTTGACACCGGGGAGCTGTTTTTT.